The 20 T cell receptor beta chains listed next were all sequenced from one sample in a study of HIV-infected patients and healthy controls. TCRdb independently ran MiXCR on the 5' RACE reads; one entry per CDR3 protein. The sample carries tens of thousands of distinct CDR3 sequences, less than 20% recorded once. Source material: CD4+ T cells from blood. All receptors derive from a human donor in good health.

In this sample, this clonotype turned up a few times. The chain's CDR3 is CASSIRQPAGNTIYF. The CDR3 DNA sequence: TGTGCCAGTAGTATCCGACAGCCGGCTGGAAACACCATATATTTT. The chain couples TRBV19 to TRBJ1-3; D is possibly TRBD1 (5 bases). Trimming took off 3 bases at V and 2 bases at J, with 11 bases between the two ends. CDR1 and CDR2 (germline): LNHDA, SQIVND (reference sequence). The CDR3 contains 15 residues.

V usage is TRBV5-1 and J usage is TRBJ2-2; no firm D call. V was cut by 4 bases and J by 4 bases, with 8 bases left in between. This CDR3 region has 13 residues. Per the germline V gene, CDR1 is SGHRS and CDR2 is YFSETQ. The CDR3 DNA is TGCGCCAGCAGCCCGCTAGTCACCGGGGAGCTGTTTTTT. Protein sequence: CASSPLVTGELFF.

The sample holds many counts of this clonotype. The CDR3 sequence is CASSDGTGSSLAKNIQYF. The CDR3, as DNA: TGTGCCAGCAGCGACGGGACAGGGTCTTCCTTAGCCAAAAACATTCAGTACTTC. The J gene is TRBJ2-4, the V gene TRBV7-2; 9 bases are a match to TRBD1. With 5 bases clipped from V and 0 bases from J, the junction kept 11 bases outside the gene matches. Germline V CDR1 and CDR2: SGHTA, FQGNSA. CDR3 size: 18 residues.

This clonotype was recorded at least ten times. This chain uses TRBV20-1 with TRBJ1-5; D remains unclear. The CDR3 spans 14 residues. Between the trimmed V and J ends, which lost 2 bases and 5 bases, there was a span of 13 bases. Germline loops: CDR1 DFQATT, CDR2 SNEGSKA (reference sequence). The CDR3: CSARPSHRDQPQHF. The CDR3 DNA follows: TGCAGTGCTAGACCCTCCCACCGGGATCAGCCCCAGCATTTT.

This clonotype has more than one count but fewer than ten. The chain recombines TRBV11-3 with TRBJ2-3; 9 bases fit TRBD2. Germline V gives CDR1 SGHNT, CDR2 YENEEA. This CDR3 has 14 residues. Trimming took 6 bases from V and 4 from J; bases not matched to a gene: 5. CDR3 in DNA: TGTGCCAGCAGTAGAGGCGGGGGGGCAGATACGCAGTATTTT. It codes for CASSRGGGADTQYF.

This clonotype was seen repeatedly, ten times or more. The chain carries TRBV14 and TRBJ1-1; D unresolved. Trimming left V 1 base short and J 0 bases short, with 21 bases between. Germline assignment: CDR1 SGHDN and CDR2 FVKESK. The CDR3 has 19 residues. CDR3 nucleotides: TGTGCCAGCAGCCAAGGATGGAACGCGCGCCGTGGAGTGAACACTGAAGCTTTCTTT. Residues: CASSQGWNARRGVNTEAFF.

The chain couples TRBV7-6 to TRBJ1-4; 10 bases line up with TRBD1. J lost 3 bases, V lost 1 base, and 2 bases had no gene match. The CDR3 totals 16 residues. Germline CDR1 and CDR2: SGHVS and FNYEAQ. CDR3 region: CASSLGQGAANEKLFF. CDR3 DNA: TGTGCCAGCAGCTTAGGACAGGGGGCGGCTAATGAAAAACTGTTTTTT. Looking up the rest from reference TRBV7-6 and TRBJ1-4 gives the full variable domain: GAGVSQSPRYKVTKRGQDVALRCDPISGHVSLYWYRQALGQGPEFLTYFNYEAQQDKSGLPNDRFSAERPEGSISTLTIQRTEQRDSAMYRCASSLGQGAANEKLFFGSGTQLSVL.

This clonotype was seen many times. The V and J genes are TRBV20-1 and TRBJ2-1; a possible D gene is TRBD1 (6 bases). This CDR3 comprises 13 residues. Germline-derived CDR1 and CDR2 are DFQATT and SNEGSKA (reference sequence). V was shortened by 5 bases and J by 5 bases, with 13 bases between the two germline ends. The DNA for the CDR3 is TGCAGTGCTCCCGGGACATTTAACAATGAGCAGTTCTTC. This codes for CSAPGTFNNEQFF.

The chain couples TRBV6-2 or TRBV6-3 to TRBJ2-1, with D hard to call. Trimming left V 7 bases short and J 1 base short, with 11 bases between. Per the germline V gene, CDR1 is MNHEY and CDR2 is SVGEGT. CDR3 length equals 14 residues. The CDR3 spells CASTSDGSYNEQFF. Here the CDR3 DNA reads TGTGCCAGCACATCGGATGGGTCCTACAATGAGCAGTTCTTC.

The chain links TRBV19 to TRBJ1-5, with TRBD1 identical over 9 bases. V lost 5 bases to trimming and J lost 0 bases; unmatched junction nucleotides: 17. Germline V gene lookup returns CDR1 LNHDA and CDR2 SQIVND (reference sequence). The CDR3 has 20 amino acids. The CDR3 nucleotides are TGTGCCAGTAGTCCTAACACTTGGGGACAGGGAGGGGGTAGCAATCAGCCCCAGCATTTT. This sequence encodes CASSPNTWGQGGGSNQPQHF.

CDR3 loop: CAWSPSGHTDTQYF. The CDR3 coding sequence is TGTGCCTGGAGTCCTAGCGGGCACACAGATACGCAGTATTTT. The chain employs TRBV30 and TRBJ2-3; 8 bases match TRBD2. The V gene's germline CDR1 is GTSNPN and CDR2 SVGIG (reference sequence). V lost 2 bases and J lost 2; bases outside the gene matches: 3. The CDR3 extends over 14 amino acids.

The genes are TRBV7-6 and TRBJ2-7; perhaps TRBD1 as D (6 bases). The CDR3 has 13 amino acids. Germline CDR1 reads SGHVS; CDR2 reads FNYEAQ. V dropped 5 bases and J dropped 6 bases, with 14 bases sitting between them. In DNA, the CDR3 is TGTGCCAGCAGCCAGGCAGGGGTTGGCGAGCAGTACTTC. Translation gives CASSQAGVGEQYF. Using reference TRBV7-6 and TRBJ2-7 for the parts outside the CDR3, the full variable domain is GAGVSQSPRYKVTKRGQDVALRCDPISGHVSLYWYRQALGQGPEFLTYFNYEAQQDKSGLPNDRFSAERPEGSISTLTIQRTEQRDSAMYRCASSQAGVGEQYFGPGTRLTVT.

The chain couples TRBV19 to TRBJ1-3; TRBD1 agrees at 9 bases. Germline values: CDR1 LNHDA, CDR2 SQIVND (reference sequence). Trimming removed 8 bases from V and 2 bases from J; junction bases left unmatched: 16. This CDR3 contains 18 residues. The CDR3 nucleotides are TGTGCCAGTTTGGGGCTTTTTGGAGGACAGGGGACTGGAAACACCATATATTTT. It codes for CASLGLFGGQGTGNTIYF.

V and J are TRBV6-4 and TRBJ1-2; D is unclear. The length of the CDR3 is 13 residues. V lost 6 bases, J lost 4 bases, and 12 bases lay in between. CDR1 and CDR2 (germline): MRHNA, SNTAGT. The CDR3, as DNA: TGTGCCAGCAGAGGCAGTCCTGGCTATGGCTACACCTTC. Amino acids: CASRGSPGYGYTF.

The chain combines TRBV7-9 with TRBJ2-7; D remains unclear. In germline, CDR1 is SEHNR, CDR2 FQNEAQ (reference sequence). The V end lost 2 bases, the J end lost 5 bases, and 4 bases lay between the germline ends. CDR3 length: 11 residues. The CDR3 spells CASSLYNEQYF. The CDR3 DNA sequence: TGTGCCAGCAGCTTATATAACGAGCAGTACTTC.

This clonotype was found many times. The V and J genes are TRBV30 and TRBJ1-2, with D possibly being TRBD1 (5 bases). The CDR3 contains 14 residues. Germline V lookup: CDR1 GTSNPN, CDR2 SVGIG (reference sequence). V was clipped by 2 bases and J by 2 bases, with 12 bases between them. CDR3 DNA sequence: TGTGCCTGGAGTTCCTTTGGGGGAAACTATGGCTACACCTTC. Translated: CAWSSFGGNYGYTF.

CDR3 sequence reads: CASHPGTAAYEQYF. CDR3 sequence (DNA): TGTGCCAGCCATCCCGGGACAGCAGCCTACGAGCAGTACTTC. The chain employs TRBV6-5 and TRBJ2-7; TRBD1 matches at 7 bases. The V gene's germline CDR1 is MNHEY and CDR2 SVGAGI. V was pared by 8 bases and J by 2 bases, with 9 bases of the junction left unmatched. CDR3 length: 14 amino acids.

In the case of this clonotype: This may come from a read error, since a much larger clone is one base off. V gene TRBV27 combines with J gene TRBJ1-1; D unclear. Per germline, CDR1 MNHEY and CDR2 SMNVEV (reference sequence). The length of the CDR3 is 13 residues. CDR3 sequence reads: CASSLLGNTGAFF. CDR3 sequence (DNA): TGTGCCAGCAGTTTGTTAGGGAACACTGGAGCTTTCTTT.

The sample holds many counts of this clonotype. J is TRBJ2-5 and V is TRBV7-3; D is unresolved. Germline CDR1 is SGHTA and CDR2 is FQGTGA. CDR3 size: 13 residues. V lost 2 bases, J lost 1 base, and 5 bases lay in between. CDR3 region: CASSLRVQETQYF. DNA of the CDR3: TGTGCCAGCAGCTTACGGGTCCAAGAGACCCAGTACTTC.

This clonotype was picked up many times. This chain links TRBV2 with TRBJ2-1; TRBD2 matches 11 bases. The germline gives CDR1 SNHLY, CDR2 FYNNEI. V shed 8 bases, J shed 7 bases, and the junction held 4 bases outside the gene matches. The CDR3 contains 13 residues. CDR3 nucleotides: TGTGCCAGCTTCCTAGCGGGAGGAAATGAGCAGTTCTTC. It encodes CASFLAGGNEQFF.